These 12 T cell receptor beta chains share one sample of origin, sequenced in a study of blood T cell repertoires in COVID-19. Only in-frame clones appear in the TCRdb table, and some are missing; sequencing was by immunoSEQ multiplex PCR. The table shows 200,000 to 250,000 clones, with 82% occurring only once. Input material: peripheral blood. These receptors came from an elderly woman with acute or convalescent COVID-19.

The chain uses TRBV19 and TRBJ2-3; 9 nucleotides line up with TRBD2. With 6 bases clipped from V and 5 bases from J, the junction kept 9 bases outside the gene matches. This CDR3 contains 15 residues. Germline V gene lookup returns CDR1 LNHDA and CDR2 SQIVND (reference sequence). The CDR3 DNA reads as TGTGCCAGTAGCCTAGCGGGGAGTCAGGGAGATACGCAGTATTTT. Protein: CASSLAGSQGDTQYF.

The chain couples TRBV12-3 or TRBV12-4 to TRBJ2-2; D gene unclear. The length of the CDR3 is 13 residues. V lost 2 bases and J lost 6, with 7 bases in between. CDR3 region: CASSLIESGELFF. The CDR3 DNA sequence: TGTGCCAGCAGTTTAATTGAGTCCGGGGAGCTGTTTTTT.

The chain couples TRBV9 to TRBJ1-2, with 9 bases identical to TRBD1. The V and J ends lost 2 bases and 7 bases, in that order; junction bases with no gene match: 6. Germline-derived CDR1 and CDR2 are SGDLS and YYNGEE. The CDR3 has 14 amino acids. The CDR3 DNA follows: TGTGCCAGCAGCGTTTATACAGGGGGCGGTGGCTACACCTTC. Translation: CASSVYTGGGGYTF.

The chain links TRBV3-1 (or the pseudogene TRBV3-2) to TRBJ2-5; unclear D gene. V gave up 2 bases and J gave up 4 bases, with 14 bases separating them. The CDR3 covers 15 residues. In germline, CDR1 is LGHDT, CDR2 YNNKEL (reference sequence). CDR3 coding DNA: TGTGCCAGCAGCCAACTAAGAACGGGTCTAGAGACCCAGTACTTC. Its protein is CASSQLRTGLETQYF.

This chain connects TRBV6-5 to TRBJ2-7; no reliable D call. Per germline, CDR1 MNHEY and CDR2 SVGAGI. Trimming took off 0 bases at V and 6 bases at J, with 18 bases between the two ends. The CDR3 spans 16 residues. CDR3 coding DNA: TGTGCCAGCAGTTACTCGAGTCCTCGGGTAGTGACCGAGCAGTACTTC. Its protein is CASSYSSPRVVTEQYF.

The chain links TRBV29-1 to TRBJ1-5, with 7 bases identical to TRBD1. The junction had 3 bases not matched to a gene; V was cut back by 0 bases and J by 4 bases. Germline CDR1 is SQVTM and CDR2 is ANQGSEA. The CDR3 runs 14 residues. The CDR3 nucleotides read TGCAGCGTTGAAGATGGGGACAGAAATCAGCCCCAGCATTTT. This codes for CSVEDGDRNQPQHF.

The rearrangement joins TRBV7-2 to TRBJ1-2; D might be TRBD1 (5 bases). This CDR3 has 16 residues. Germline CDR1 is SGHTA and CDR2 is FQGNSA. Deletions cut 2 bases from V and 2 bases from J, with 15 bases between. The CDR3 here is CASSLSRARSNYGYTF. In DNA form, the CDR3 reads TGTGCCAGCAGCTTAAGCAGGGCAAGGTCGAACTATGGCTACACCTTC.

The chain joins TRBV3-1 (or the pseudogene TRBV3-2) to TRBJ2-1; TRBD1 matches at 7 bases. Germline values: CDR1 LGHDT, CDR2 YNNKEL (reference sequence). CDR3 length: 15 amino acids. The J segment lost 7 bases and the V segment lost 3 bases, leaving 9 bases of the junction unmatched. CDR3 residues: CASSQSGGLTNEQFF. CDR3 DNA: TGTGCCAGCAGCCAGTCAGGGGGATTGACGAATGAGCAGTTCTTC.

The J gene is TRBJ1-3, the V gene TRBV5-1; the D is unclear. CDR1 is SGHRS, CDR2 YFSETQ, per germline. Deletions cut 0 bases from V and 0 bases from J, with 13 bases between. The CDR3 length is 17 residues. CDR3 region: CASSLVRPGLSGNTIYF. CDR3 sequence (DNA): TGCGCCAGCAGCTTGGTACGGCCAGGCCTCTCTGGAAACACCATATATTTT. Complete variable domain (other parts from reference TRBV5-1 and TRBJ1-3): KAGVTQTPRYLIKTRGQQVTLSCSPISGHRSVSWYQQTPGQGLQFLFEYFSETQRNKGNFPGRFSGRQFSNSRSEMNVSTLELGDSALYLCASSLVRPGLSGNTIYFGEGSWLTVV.

The chain recombines TRBV11-2 with TRBJ2-7; 10 positions agree with TRBD1. Germline assignment: CDR1 SGHAT and CDR2 FQNNGV. This CDR3 is built from 16 residues. The ends lost 2 bases at V and 3 bases at J; junction bases unmatched: 7. The CDR3 loop reads CASSLSLGQGIYEQYF. CDR3 coding DNA: TGTGCCAGCAGCTTAAGTTTGGGACAGGGGATCTACGAGCAGTACTTC.

V is TRBV7-2 and J is TRBJ1-2, with TRBD1 matching 8 bases. The CDR3 has 16 amino acids. V gave up 5 bases and J gave up 4 bases; unmatched junction bases: 12. Germline V lookup: CDR1 SGHTA, CDR2 FQGNSA. In nucleotides, the CDR3 is TGTGCCAGCAGCCAGGGCGGACAGGGTGCGATCTATGGCTACACCTTC. Protein sequence: CASSQGGQGAIYGYTF.

The V and J genes are TRBV19 and TRBJ1-2, with 7 bases matching TRBD1. The length of the CDR3 is 15 residues. Trimming cost V 6 bases and J 0 bases; bases outside gene matches: 7. Germline V gives CDR1 LNHDA, CDR2 SQIVND (reference sequence). The CDR3 sequence is CASRAGTATNYGYTF. The CDR3, as DNA: TGTGCCAGTAGGGCCGGGACAGCTACTAACTATGGCTACACCTTC.